This entry features one T cell receptor (beta chain) sequence. As yet, its antigen is unknown. These data originate in a study of radiotherapy plus CTLA-4 blockade in lung cancer. Overall study: Objective response rate was more than 15%; disease control rate, 31%.

The study's findings and limits: Early blood T cell clone changes and increased post-radiation serum interferon-beta were reportedly the strongest response predictors. Blood saw expansion of tumor-derived TCR clones after radiotherapy plus ipilimumab.

Germline CDR1 SQVTM, CDR2 ANQGSEA. The CDR3 runs to 14 residues. The J segment lost 4 bases and the V segment lost 6 bases, leaving 5 bases of the junction unmatched. Using immunoSEQ multiplex PCR, the repertoire was profiled, and TCRdb retains in-frame clones only, with some absent. The data show 50,000 or so clones, around 80% seen once. The receptor comes from a human donor with non-small cell lung cancer who had a partial response to radiotherapy plus ipilimumab. The sample consisted of peripheral blood, taken from a patient treated with radiotherapy plus ipilimumab. V and J are TRBV29-1 and TRBJ1-5; 11 bases line up with TRBD1. Here the CDR3 DNA reads TGCAGCGTCGGACAGGGGGCTGGTAATCAGCCCCAGCATTTT. The encoded protein is CSVGQGAGNQPQHF.